This TCR beta chain was found in a study of control samples from healthy donors and cancer patients. The CDR3 length is 14 residues. V dropped 5 bases and J dropped 10 bases, with 21 bases sitting between them. Germline CDR1 is SGHRS and CDR2 is YFSETQ. Profiled with immunoSEQ multiplex PCR; TCRdb holds only in-frame clones, not every one. The table shows about 130,000 clones, with about 88% occurring only once. The TCR was taken from a man aged 18-30 years in good health. Sequencing was done on a sample of blood. The rearrangement joins TRBV5-1 to TRBJ1-1; the D gene is possibly TRBD1 (5 bases). CDR3: CASSPDSGINGAFF. CDR3 DNA: TGCGCCAGCAGTCCAGATTCAGGGATTAACGGAGCTTTCTTT.